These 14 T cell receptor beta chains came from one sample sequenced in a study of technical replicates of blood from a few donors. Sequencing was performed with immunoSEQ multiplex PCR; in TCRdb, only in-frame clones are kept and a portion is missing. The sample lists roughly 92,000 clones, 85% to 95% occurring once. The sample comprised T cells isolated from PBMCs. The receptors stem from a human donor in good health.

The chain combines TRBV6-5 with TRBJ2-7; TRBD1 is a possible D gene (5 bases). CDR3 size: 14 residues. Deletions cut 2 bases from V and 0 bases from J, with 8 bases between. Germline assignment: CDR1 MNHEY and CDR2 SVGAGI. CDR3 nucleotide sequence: TGTGCCAGCAGTTACGGACATTTCTCCTACGAGCAGTACTTC. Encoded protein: CASSYGHFSYEQYF.

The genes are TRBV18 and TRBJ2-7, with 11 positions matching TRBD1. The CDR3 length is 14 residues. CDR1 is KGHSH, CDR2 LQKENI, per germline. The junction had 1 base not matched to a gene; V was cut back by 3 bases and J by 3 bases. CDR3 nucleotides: TGTGCCAGCTCACCCGGGACAGGGGGCTACGAGCAGTACTTC. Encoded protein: CASSPGTGGYEQYF.

For the CDR3, the DNA is TGTGCCAGCAATAGGGGGATGACCGGGAACACTGAAGCTTTCTTT. Encoded protein: CASNRGMTGNTEAFF. V gene TRBV6-1 combines with J gene TRBJ1-1, with D maybe TRBD1 (6 bases). The V gene's germline CDR1 is MNHNS and CDR2 SASEGT. CDR3 size: 15 residues. V was trimmed by 7 bases and J by 1 base, leaving 16 bases between them.

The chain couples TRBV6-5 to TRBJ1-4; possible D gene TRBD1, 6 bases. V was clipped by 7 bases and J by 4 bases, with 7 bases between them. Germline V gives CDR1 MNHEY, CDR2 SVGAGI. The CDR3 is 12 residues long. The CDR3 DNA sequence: TGTGCCAGCACGGACAGTAATGAAAAACTGTTTTTT. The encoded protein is CASTDSNEKLFF.

CDR3 in DNA: TGTGCCAGCAGTTTAAGACTAGCGGGAGATTACGAGCAGTACTTC. Amino acids: CASSLRLAGDYEQYF. The chain links TRBV28 to TRBJ2-7; 12 nucleotides match TRBD2. The CDR3 sequence is 15 residues long. J lost 4 bases, V lost 2 bases, and 3 bases had no gene match. Germline CDR1 reads MDHEN; CDR2 reads SYDVKM.

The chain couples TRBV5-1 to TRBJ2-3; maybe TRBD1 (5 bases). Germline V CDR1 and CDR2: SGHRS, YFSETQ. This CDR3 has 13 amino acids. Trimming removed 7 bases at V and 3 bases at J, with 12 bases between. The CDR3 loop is CASGQGITDTQYF. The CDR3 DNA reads TGCGCCAGCGGGCAGGGTATTACAGATACGCAGTATTTT.

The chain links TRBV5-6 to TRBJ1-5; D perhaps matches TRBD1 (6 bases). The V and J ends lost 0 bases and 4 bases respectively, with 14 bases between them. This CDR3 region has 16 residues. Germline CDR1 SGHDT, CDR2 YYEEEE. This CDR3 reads CASSLGSGQRNQPQHF. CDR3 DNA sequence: TGTGCCAGCAGCTTGGGGAGCGGACAGAGGAATCAGCCCCAGCATTTT.

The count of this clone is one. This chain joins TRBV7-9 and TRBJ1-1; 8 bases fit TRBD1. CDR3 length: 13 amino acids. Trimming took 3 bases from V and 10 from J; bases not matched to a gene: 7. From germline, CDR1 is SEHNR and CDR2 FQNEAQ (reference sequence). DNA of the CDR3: TGTGCCAGCAGCTTTGACAGGGGAACCGCAGCTTTCTTT. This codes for CASSFDRGTAAFF. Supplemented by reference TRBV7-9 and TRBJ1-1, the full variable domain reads DTGVSQNPRHKITKRGQNVTFRCDPISEHNRLYWYRQTLGQGPEFLTYFQNEAQLEKSRLLSDRFSAERPKGSFSTLEIQRTEQGDSAMYLCASSFDRGTAAFFGQGTRLTVV.

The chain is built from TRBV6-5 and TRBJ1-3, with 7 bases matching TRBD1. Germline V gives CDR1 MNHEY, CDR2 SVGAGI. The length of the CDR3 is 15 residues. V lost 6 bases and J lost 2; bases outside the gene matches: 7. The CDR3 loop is CASSITGEAGNTIYF. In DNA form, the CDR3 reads TGTGCCAGCAGCATCACAGGGGAGGCTGGAAACACCATATATTTT.

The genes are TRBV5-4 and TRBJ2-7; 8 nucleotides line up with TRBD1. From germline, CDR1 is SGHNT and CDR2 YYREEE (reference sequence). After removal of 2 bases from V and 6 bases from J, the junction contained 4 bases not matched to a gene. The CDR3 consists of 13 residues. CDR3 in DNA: TGTGCCAGCAGCTTACAGGGGGAAGTCGAGCAGTACTTC. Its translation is CASSLQGEVEQYF.

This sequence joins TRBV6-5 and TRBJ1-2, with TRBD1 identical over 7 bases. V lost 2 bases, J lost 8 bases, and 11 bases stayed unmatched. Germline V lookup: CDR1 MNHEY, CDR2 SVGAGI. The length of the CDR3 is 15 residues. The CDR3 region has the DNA TGTGCCAGCAGTTACCAGACAGGGTCTATAGACGGCTACACCTTC. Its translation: CASSYQTGSIDGYTF.

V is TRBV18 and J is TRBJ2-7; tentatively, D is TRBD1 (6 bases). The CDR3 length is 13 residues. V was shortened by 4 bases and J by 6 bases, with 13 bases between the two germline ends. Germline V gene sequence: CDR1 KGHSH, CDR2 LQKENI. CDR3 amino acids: CASSLGTLGEQYF. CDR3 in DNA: TGTGCCAGCTCACTTGGGACATTAGGCGAGCAGTACTTC.

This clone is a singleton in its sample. The CDR3 protein is CASSEQAGGPGEQYF. CDR3 DNA: TGTGCCAGCAGTGAACAAGCGGGAGGGCCTGGGGAGCAGTACTTC. This rearrangement joins TRBV6-4 to TRBJ2-7; TRBD2 matches at 10 bases. The CDR3 extends over 15 amino acids. From germline, CDR1 is MRHNA and CDR2 SNTAGT. V lost 3 bases to trimming and J lost 7 bases; unmatched junction nucleotides: 9.

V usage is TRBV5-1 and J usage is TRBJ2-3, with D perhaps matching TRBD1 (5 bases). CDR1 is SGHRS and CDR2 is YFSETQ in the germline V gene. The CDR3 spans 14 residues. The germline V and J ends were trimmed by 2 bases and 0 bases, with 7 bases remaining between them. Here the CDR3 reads CASSFDSSTDTQYF. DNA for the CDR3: TGCGCCAGCAGCTTCGACAGTAGCACAGATACGCAGTATTTT.